This T cell receptor (beta chain) was sequenced for a study of blood T cells in healthy people across ages. With a J-beta primer mix and a sample-barcoded 5' primer, a second PCR ran 7 to 11 cycles. TCRdb redid the calling of the 5' RACE reads with MiXCR, one entry per CDR3 protein. The table lists over 950,000 distinct CDR3 sequences, about 51% of them singletons. CDR1 is KGHDR and CDR2 is SFDVKD in the germline V gene. The CDR3 totals 15 residues. V shed 2 bases and J 4 bases; nucleotides not matched to a gene: 3. Caucasian individuals from Russia who were healthy and aged 6 to 90 acted as donors. Samples had at least 7 million PBMCs isolated from them.

The chain couples TRBV24-1 to TRBJ2-1; 8 bases are shared with TRBD1. This sequence originates from a woman aged 55-75 years in good health. Sequenced material: blood. CDR3 coding DNA: TGTGCCACCAGTGATTGGACAGGGCAATACAATGAGCAGTTCTTC. Translation: CATSDWTGQYNEQFF.